This TCR beta chain stems from a study of beta chain features in type 1 diabetes. This clone has just a few counts. Investigators reverse transcribed all isolated RNA, so they sequenced expressed TCRB transcripts. Profiling relied on immunoSEQ multiplex PCR, and the TCRdb table lists in-frame clones only, not all of them. The table records 200,000 to 250,000 clones, more than 9% of them present only once. Trimming took 0 bases from V and 5 from J, leaving 11 bases between them. In germline, CDR1 is SGDLS, CDR2 YYNGEE. The CDR3 spans 15 residues. The sequence was collected from a woman aged 18-30 years in good health. The material sequenced was naive CD4+ T cells from blood. The chain carries TRBV9 and TRBJ2-2; D is ambiguous. CDR3 coding DNA: TGTGCCAGCAGCGTAGGCTACGAACGGACCGGGGAGCTGTTTTTT. Translation gives CASSVGYERTGELFF.